The rows below give T cell receptor beta chains drawn from one sample of a study of blood T cell repertoires in COVID-19. The method was immunoSEQ multiplex PCR; TCRdb's version includes in-frame clones alone and lacks a portion of them. The sample has about 12,000 clones; around 73% are singletons. Sample: peripheral blood. Every receptor here comes from a human donor in a cohort sampled during active COVID-19. Both conserved end residues are part of each CDR3. The order of the fields is J gene, D gene, clone size, V gene, CDR3 DNA, CDR3 protein. D genes are given only for firm matches. The size of a clone is reported for some rows only, either as once, few or many, or as a class for expanded clones.

TRBJ2-6 NA NA TRBV7-9 TGTGCCAGCAGCCTCCGAGCGAGCGGGGCCAACGTCCTGACTTTC CASSLRASGANVLTF
TRBJ2-1 NA NA TRBV12-3/TRBV12-4 TGTGCCAGCCAACTAGACAATGAGCAGTTCTTC CASQLDNEQFF
TRBJ2-7 TRBD1 NA TRBV19 TGTGCCAGTAGTATCTTGGCAGGGGGCGAGAACGAGCAGTACTTC CASSILAGGENEQYF
TRBJ2-5 TRBD2 NA TRBV5-3 TGTGCCAGAAGCTCTGGGACTAGCGGGAGAAAGGAGACCCAGTACTTC CARSSGTSGRKETQYF
TRBJ2-7 TRBD1 once TRBV4-2 TGTGCCAGCAGCCAAAGCTACAGGGGGGATTACGAGCAGTACTTC CASSQSYRGDYEQYF
TRBJ2-2 TRBD1 few TRBV19 TGTGCCAGTAGTACCCGGACAGGGGGGTTCACCGGGGAGCTGTTTTTT CASSTRTGGFTGELFF
TRBJ2-7 NA NA TRBV25-1 TGTGCCAGCAGTGAAATCGGCCAGGGAGGCTACGAGCAGTACTTC CASSEIGQGGYEQYF
TRBJ2-2 TRBD1 NA TRBV11-3 TGTGCCAGCAGCCTCGGACAGGCGAACACCGGGGAGCTGTTTTTT CASSLGQANTGELFF
TRBJ2-5 NA NA TRBV7-9 TGTGCCAGCAGCACTTACAGGGAGGGGATCCAGTACTTC CASSTYREGIQYF
TRBJ2-7 TRBD1 few TRBV29-1 TGCAGCGTTGGGACAGGGTCTTACGAGCAGTACTTC CSVGTGSYEQYF
TRBJ2-2 NA NA TRBV5-1 TGCGCCAGCAGCTTCAAGAACACCGGGGAGCTGTTTTTT CASSFKNTGELFF
TRBJ2-1 TRBD2 NA TRBV6-2/TRBV6-3 TGTGCCAGCAGTGCGAAAGGACTAGCGGGAGTCAAGCATGAGCAGTTCTTC CASSAKGLAGVKHEQFF
TRBJ2-5 TRBD1 NA TRBV9 TGTGCCAGCAGCGTTCGGACAGGGTCGGCAGAGACCCAGTACTTC CASSVRTGSAETQYF
TRBJ1-4 NA medium-sized TRBV13 TGTGCCAGCAGCTCCACCCAGACTAATGAAAAACTGTTTTTT CASSSTQTNEKLFF
TRBJ2-3 TRBD2 NA TRBV27 TGTGCCAGCAGTTTGAGGGTAGCGGGTGATACGCAGTATTTT CASSLRVAGDTQYF